This T cell receptor beta chain is from a study of blood T cell repertoires in COVID-19. The repertoire was sequenced with immunoSEQ multiplex PCR; TCRdb's copy has only in-frame clones and lacks some. The sample records around 100,000 clones, approximately 91% being singletons. This CDR3 has 15 residues. The receptor's source is a man aged 45-60 years with active COVID-19. V usage is TRBV23-1 and J usage is TRBJ2-7; no clear D. TRBV23-1 is reported as an ORF; its role is uncertain. Sequences were obtained from peripheral blood. CDR3 region: CANSQSFQVPYEQYV. CDR3 DNA: TGCGCCAACAGTCAATCGTTCCAGGTGCCATACGAGCAGTACGTC.